The source of this T cell receptor beta chain is a study of blood T cell repertoires in COVID-19. Background on the study: Samples came from the United States, Italy and Spain, spanning acute and convalescent COVID-19. T cells, B-cell-depleted T cells, or PBMCs provided the cDNA or gDNA that served as material.

TCRdb's copy holds only in-frame clones and misses some; the assay was immunoSEQ multiplex PCR. The profile covers roughly 350,000 clones, with about 93% appearing a single time and 2.5% to 4% taken by the ten largest. CDR3 size: 15 residues. Germline V gene lookup returns CDR1 MNHEY and CDR2 SMNVEV (reference sequence). V lost 6 bases to trimming and J lost 8 bases, with 22 bases between them. This TCR derives from a woman between 18 and 29 years old who had recovered from COVID-19. The sequenced sample consisted of peripheral blood. The rearrangement uses TRBV27 and TRBJ1-2; no reliable D call. Written as DNA, the CDR3 is TGTGCCAGCAGAACAGAACCCTTCGAATCCCAGGGCTACACCTTC. Protein sequence: CASRTEPFESQGYTF.